This T cell receptor (beta chain) stems from a study of CD8 T cells in Susac syndrome. About the study: The sequenced Susac syndrome patients comprised 5 or 6 with active disease and eight in remission.

In contrast to the negatively isolated CD8+ and CD4+ T cells, TEMRA cells were FACS-enriched. Trimming took 6 bases from V and 1 from J; bases not matched to a gene: 8. This CDR3 has 17 residues. Germline V CDR1 and CDR2: SEHNR, FQNEAQ (reference sequence). It was with random hexamers that about 0.45 to 1 ug RNA was reverse transcribed. A multiplex approach, immunoSEQ multiplex PCR, amplified TCR beta CDR3 across 54 Vbeta and 13 Jbeta. From the immunoSEQ multiplex PCR reads, TCRdb called clonotypes with MiXCR, one entry per CDR3 protein. Of roughly 140,000 distinct CDR3 sequences listed, roughly 95% are singletons.

Specimen: CD4+ T cells from PBMCs. The chain carries TRBV7-9 and TRBJ2-6, with 8 bases aligning to TRBD1. The TCR sequence derives from a human donor with Susac syndrome. The CDR3 sequence: CASSPRDRRSGANVLTF. The CDR3 DNA sequence: TGTGCCAGCAGTCCCCGGGACAGGAGATCTGGGGCCAACGTCCTGACTTTC.